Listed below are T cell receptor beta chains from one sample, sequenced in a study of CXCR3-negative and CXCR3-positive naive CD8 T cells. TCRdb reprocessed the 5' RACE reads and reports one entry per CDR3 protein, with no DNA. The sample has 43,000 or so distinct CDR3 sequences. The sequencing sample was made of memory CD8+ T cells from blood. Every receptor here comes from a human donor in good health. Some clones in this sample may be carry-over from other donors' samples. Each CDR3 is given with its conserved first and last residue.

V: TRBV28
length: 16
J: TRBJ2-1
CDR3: CASSWVVFLSHNEQFF

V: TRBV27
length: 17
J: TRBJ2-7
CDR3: CASSYASGSGSSYEQYF

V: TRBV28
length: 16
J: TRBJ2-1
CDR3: CASSPNRGTGINEQFF

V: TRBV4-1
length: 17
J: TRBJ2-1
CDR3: CASSQDPGTGGYNEQFF

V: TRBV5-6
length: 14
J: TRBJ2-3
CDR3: CASSLGGPGDTQYF

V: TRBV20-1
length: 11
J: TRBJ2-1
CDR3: CSARSGNEQFF

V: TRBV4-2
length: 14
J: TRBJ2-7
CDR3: CASSLHRGPYEQYF

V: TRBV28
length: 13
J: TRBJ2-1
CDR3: CASSLEGPNEQFF

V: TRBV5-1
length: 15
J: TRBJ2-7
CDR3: CASSLEGPVRSEQYF

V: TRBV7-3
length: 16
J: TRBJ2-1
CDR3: CASSFAGGAVFNEQFF

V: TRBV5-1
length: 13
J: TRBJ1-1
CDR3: CASSFGRGIEAFF

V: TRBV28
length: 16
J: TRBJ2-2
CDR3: CASSPQGGRETGELFF

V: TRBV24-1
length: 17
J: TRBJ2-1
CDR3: CATSEGVAYFSYNEQFF

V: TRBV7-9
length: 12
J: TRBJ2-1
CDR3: CASTPGANEQFF

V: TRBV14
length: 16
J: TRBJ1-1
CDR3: CASSQDLGVVGTEAFF

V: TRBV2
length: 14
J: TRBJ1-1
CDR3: CARTSPPGDTEAFF

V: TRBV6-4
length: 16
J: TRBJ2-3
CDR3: CASSSTSGGSTDTQYF

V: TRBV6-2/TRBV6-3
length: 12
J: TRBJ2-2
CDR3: CASSWDTGELFF

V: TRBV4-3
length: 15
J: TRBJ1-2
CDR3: CASSQVGLTGDGYTF

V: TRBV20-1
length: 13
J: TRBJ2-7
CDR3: CSAGLTSYYEQYF

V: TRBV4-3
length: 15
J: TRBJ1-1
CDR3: CASSQGLIGDGEAFF

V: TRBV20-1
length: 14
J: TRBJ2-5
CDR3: CSATSREPQETQYF

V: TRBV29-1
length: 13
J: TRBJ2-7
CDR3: CSVRTDTYYEQYF

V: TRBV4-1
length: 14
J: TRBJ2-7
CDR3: CASSQVGESYEQYF

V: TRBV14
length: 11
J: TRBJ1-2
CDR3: CASSQSYGYTF

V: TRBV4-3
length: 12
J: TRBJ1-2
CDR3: CASSQGTGAYTF

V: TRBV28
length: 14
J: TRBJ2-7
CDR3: CASSVSGGGYEQYF

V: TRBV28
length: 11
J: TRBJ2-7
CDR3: CASRGTNEQYF

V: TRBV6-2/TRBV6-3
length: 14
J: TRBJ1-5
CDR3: CASSQDIENQPQHF

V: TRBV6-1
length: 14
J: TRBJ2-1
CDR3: CASSELGGGNEQFF

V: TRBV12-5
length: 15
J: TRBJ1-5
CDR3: CASGLVGGTGQPQHF

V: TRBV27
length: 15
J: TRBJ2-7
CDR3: CAVGGRTGWSHEQYF